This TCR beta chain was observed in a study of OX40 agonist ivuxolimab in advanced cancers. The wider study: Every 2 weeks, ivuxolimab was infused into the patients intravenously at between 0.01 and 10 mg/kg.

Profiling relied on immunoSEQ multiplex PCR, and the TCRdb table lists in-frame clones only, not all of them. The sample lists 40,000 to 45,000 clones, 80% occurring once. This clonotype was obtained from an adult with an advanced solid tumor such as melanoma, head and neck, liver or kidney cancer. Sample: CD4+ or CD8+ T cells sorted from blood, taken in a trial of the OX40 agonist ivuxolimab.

The CDR3 spells CASSWGDSSTDTQYF. Written as DNA, the CDR3 is TGTGCCAGCAGTTGGGGAGACAGCAGCACAGATACGCAGTATTTT. This sequence joins TRBV27 and TRBJ2-3; tentatively, D is TRBD1 or TRBD2 (5 bases each). The germline V gene has CDR1 MNHEY and CDR2 SMNVEV (reference sequence). The CDR3 is made up of 15 amino acids. V shed 4 bases and J shed 0 bases, with 11 bases lying between them.